This T cell receptor beta chain derives from a study of blood T cell repertoires in COVID-19. Repertoires were generated with immunoSEQ multiplex PCR, while TCRdb's copy carries only in-frame clones and drops some. Among some 450,000 clones, roughly 90% were seen once, and the ten largest hold roughly 0.84%. This clone has a single count. The CDR3 is made up of 16 amino acids. V gave up 0 bases and J gave up 4 bases, with 16 bases separating them. The chain carries TRBV5-3 and TRBJ2-5; TRBD2 is a possible D gene (6 bases). TRBV5-3 is marked as an open reading frame, function uncertain. Sequencing input: peripheral blood. The clonotype comes from a man aged 18 to 30 with COVID-19, enrolled during active disease. CDR3: CARSLDRRIGGETQYF. CDR3 in DNA: TGTGCCAGAAGCTTGGATCGGCGGATCGGGGGAGAGACCCAGTACTTC.